The present entry profiles one T cell receptor (beta chain) with its context. The assay was immunoSEQ multiplex PCR, and TCRdb's table has in-frame clones only and misses some. This table holds 650,000 to 800,000 clones, approximately 90% found once. The sample is drawn from a study of blood T cell repertoires in COVID-19. Input material: peripheral blood. This TCR was recovered from a woman aged 18-35 years with acute or convalescent COVID-19.

The CDR3 coding sequence is TGTGCCAGCAGTGGGACAGTTGTTGGAAACACCATATATTTT. Its translation: CASSGTVVGNTIYF. This chain uses TRBV2 with TRBJ1-3, with D tentatively TRBD1 (6 bases). The germline gives CDR1 SNHLY, CDR2 FYNNEI. CDR3 length: 14 amino acids. V was shortened by 4 bases and J by 3 bases, with 10 bases between the two germline ends.